This is a list of T cell receptor beta chains from one sample in a study of T-cell reconstitution after alpha-beta-depleted transplantation in children. TCRdb independently ran MiXCR on the PCR reads; one entry per CDR3 protein. The table records 250,000 to 350,000 distinct CDR3 sequences, over 8% of them present only once. The specimen was PBMCs from the stem cell graft donor, collected from the stem cell graft. These receptors all come from a human donor who donated a stem cell graft to a child with SCID. The CDR3 runs from the conserved cysteine through the conserved F or W. A D gene is named only where the DNA matches it firmly. Clone size is given for some rows only: seen once, a few or many times, or a class if the clone is expanded.

TRBJ1-4,few,TRBV7-9,TRBD1,TGTGCCAGCAGCTTATTCCATCAACAGGGGGCAGTTGAAAAACTGTTTTTT,CASSLFHQQGAVEKLFF
TRBJ2-1,-,TRBV12-3/TRBV12-4,-,TGTGCCAGCAGTTTCCCGACAGGTCCCAACAATGAGCAGTTCTTC,CASSFPTGPNNEQFF
TRBJ2-3,few,TRBV20-1,-,TGCAGTGTGTCCGGTCGCACAGATACGCAGTATTTT,CSVSGRTDTQYF
TRBJ2-2,-,TRBV5-1,-,TGCGCCAGCAGCCGGAAGGACCCCCTCAACGGCGGGGAGCTGTTTTTT,CASSRKDPLNGGELFF
TRBJ2-3,many,TRBV7-8,-,TGTGCCAGCAGTTACGGGGAAGCGCAGTATTTT,CASSYGEAQYF
TRBJ2-2,many,TRBV10-1,-,TGCGCCAGCAGTGATTTCGGATACACCGGGGAGCTGTTTTTT,CASSDFGYTGELFF
TRBJ1-6,-,TRBV9,-,TGTGCCAGCAGCACGAGGGACATTTCTCATTCACCCCTCCACTTT,CASSTRDISHSPLHF
TRBJ2-5,-,TRBV29-1,-,TGCAGCGTTGAGAAAACAGGCACAAAAGAGACCCAGTACTTC,CSVEKTGTKETQYF
TRBJ2-2,-,TRBV5-5,-,TGTGCCAGCAGCTTGGAGACCGGGGAGCTGTTTTTT,CASSLETGELFF
TRBJ1-1,few,TRBV5-1,-,TGCGCCAGCAGCTTGGAAGGGGGGTGGACTGAAGCTTTCTTT,CASSLEGGWTEAFF
TRBJ1-2,few,TRBV20-1,-,TGCAGTGCAGTGTTGGGAGACTATGGCTACACCTTC,CSAVLGDYGYTF
TRBJ1-4,-,TRBV29-1,TRBD1,TGCAGCGGGGGGACAGTCGAAAAACTGTTTTTT,CSGGTVEKLFF
TRBJ2-1,-,TRBV5-1,TRBD1,TGCGCCAGCAGCCCCGGGACAGGGTCGAGACCTAACAATGAGCAGTTCTTC,CASSPGTGSRPNNEQFF
TRBJ2-1,-,TRBV9,-,TGTGCCAGCTCCGGGGACCTGGGGCGCAATGAGCAGTTCTTC,CASSGDLGRNEQFF
TRBJ1-2,few,TRBV14,-,TGTGCCAGCAGCCAAGCCAATAACTATGGCTACACCTTC,CASSQANNYGYTF
TRBJ1-2,few,TRBV15,-,TGTGCCACCAGCAGAGATACTGGCTATGGCTACACCTTC,CATSRDTGYGYTF
TRBJ2-5,few,TRBV5-1,TRBD2,TGCGCCAGCAGCTTTGCGGGGGTGCTAGGTGAGACCCAGTACTTC,CASSFAGVLGETQYF
TRBJ1-4,-,TRBV7-6,-,TGTGCCAGCAGCCTAACCGGGACGGGCAATGAAAAACTGTTTTTT,CASSLTGTGNEKLFF
TRBJ1-2,many,TRBV12-3/TRBV12-4,-,TGTGCCAGCCAGGGTGGTACTAACTATGGCTACACCTTC,CASQGGTNYGYTF
TRBJ2-3,few,TRBV29-1,-,TGCAGCGTTTTCAGGGGTAGCACAGATACGCAGTATTTT,CSVFRGSTDTQYF
TRBJ2-5,-,TRBV5-1,TRBD2,TGCGCCAGCAGGTTGGATAGCGGGGGGAAGGAGACCCAGTACTTC,CASRLDSGGKETQYF
TRBJ1-5,-,TRBV7-8,-,TGTGCCAGCAGCCAACAGGGAATGGCTTCCAATCAGCCCCAGCATTTT,CASSQQGMASNQPQHF
TRBJ2-5,-,TRBV5-6,TRBD2,TGTGCCAGCAGCTTGGGGGGACTAGCTCTAGAGACCCAGTACTTC,CASSLGGLALETQYF
TRBJ2-7,-,TRBV10-3,-,TGTGCCATCCAGGGGCAATCCTACGAGCAGTACTTC,CAIQGQSYEQYF
TRBJ2-2,many,TRBV29-1,-,TGCAGCGTTGCAGGGAACACCGGGGAGCTGTTTTTT,CSVAGNTGELFF
TRBJ2-3,-,TRBV27,-,TGTGCCAGCAGTCCGTTATTGGGCACAGATACGCAGTATTTT,CASSPLLGTDTQYF
TRBJ2-1,few,TRBV6-5,-,TGTGCCAGCAGTTACTCAAGCCAGAAATTGATCTACAATGAGCAGTTCTTC,CASSYSSQKLIYNEQFF
TRBJ2-7,few,TRBV6-4,-,TGTGCCAGCAGCCTCTGGCCGGGATCAGGCGAGCAGTACTTC,CASSLWPGSGEQYF
TRBJ2-6,-,TRBV15,-,TGTGCCACCGGGGTTAGCTCTGGGGCCAACGTCCTGACTTTC,CATGVSSGANVLTF
TRBJ2-1,-,TRBV7-2,TRBD2,TGTGCCAGCAGCTATGGGACTAGCGGGGAAGTCTACAATGAGCAGTTCTTC,CASSYGTSGEVYNEQFF
TRBJ2-7,-,TRBV7-9,-,TGTGCCAGCAGCGCTACATGGGTGGAGCAGTACTTC,CASSATWVEQYF
TRBJ1-6,-,TRBV20-1,-,TGCAGTGGTACCACGTCCCGATTATATAATTCACCCCTCCACTTT,CSGTTSRLYNSPLHF
TRBJ2-1,few,TRBV29-1,-,TGCAGCGTTGACAGGGGAGATAGAAATGAGCAGTTCTTC,CSVDRGDRNEQFF
TRBJ2-1,-,TRBV5-1,-,TGCGCCAGCAGCCTTGGGTTATCCCGAAACCTCAATGAGCAGTTCTTC,CASSLGLSRNLNEQFF
TRBJ2-1,few,TRBV7-8,TRBD2,TGTGCCAGCAGCCCTCATAAACCCATGGGACTAGCGGGGGTTCATGAGCAGTTCTTC,CASSPHKPMGLAGVHEQFF
TRBJ2-4,few,TRBV10-2,TRBD1,TGCGCCAGCAGTGAATTTGGGCAGGGGGCAGACATTCAGTACTTC,CASSEFGQGADIQYF
TRBJ2-2,many,TRBV27,-,TGTGCCAGCAGTACAGGTACCGGGGAGCTGTTTTTT,CASSTGTGELFF
TRBJ2-1,many,TRBV12-3/TRBV12-4,TRBD1,TGTGCCAGCAGGACAGGGGTTTCTAGGGCCAATGAGCAGTTCTTC,CASRTGVSRANEQFF
TRBJ2-7,few,TRBV20-1,TRBD1,TGCAGTGCTAGTACAGGGGCCCTTCCCTACGAGCAGTACTTC,CSASTGALPYEQYF
TRBJ2-3,-,TRBV12-3/TRBV12-4,-,TGTGCCAGCAGTTTTGCGACCAGCACAGATACGCAGTATTTT,CASSFATSTDTQYF
TRBJ2-7,few,TRBV5-1,TRBD1,TGCGCCAGCAGCTTGGCAGTCTTGGGACAGGGCTACGAGCAGTACTTC,CASSLAVLGQGYEQYF
TRBJ1-6,many,TRBV19,TRBD1,TGTGCCAGTAGTGTACGACAGGGGAGCTCCTATAATTCACCCCTCCACTTT,CASSVRQGSSYNSPLHF
TRBJ2-3,many,TRBV5-5,-,TGTGCCAGCAGCGGGGTTGGGGGATACACAGATACGCAGTATTTT,CASSGVGGYTDTQYF
TRBJ1-1,few,TRBV18,-,TGTGCCAGCTCACCACGGCAGGGTCCCAGGAACACTGAAGCTTTCTTT,CASSPRQGPRNTEAFF
TRBJ2-1,few,TRBV5-6,-,TGTGCCAGCAGCCTCCGCAGGGCCTCCTACAATGAGCAGTTCTTC,CASSLRRASYNEQFF
TRBJ2-6,few,TRBV21-1,-,TGTGCCAGCAGCAAAGGGGCCGGAAGACCTGGGGCCAACGTCCTGACTTTC,CASSKGAGRPGANVLTF
TRBJ2-7,-,TRBV7-9,-,TGTGCCAGCAGTCCCGTCTCCTACGAGCAGTACTTC,CASSPVSYEQYF
TRBJ2-5,many,TRBV10-3,TRBD1,TGTGCCATCAGTGGGAAGAGGACAGGGAGTTCCCAAGAGACCCAGTACTTC,CAISGKRTGSSQETQYF
TRBJ2-1,many,TRBV27,-,TGTGCCAGCAGTTTATCGTCCCTCGCCGAGCAGTTCTTC,CASSLSSLAEQFF